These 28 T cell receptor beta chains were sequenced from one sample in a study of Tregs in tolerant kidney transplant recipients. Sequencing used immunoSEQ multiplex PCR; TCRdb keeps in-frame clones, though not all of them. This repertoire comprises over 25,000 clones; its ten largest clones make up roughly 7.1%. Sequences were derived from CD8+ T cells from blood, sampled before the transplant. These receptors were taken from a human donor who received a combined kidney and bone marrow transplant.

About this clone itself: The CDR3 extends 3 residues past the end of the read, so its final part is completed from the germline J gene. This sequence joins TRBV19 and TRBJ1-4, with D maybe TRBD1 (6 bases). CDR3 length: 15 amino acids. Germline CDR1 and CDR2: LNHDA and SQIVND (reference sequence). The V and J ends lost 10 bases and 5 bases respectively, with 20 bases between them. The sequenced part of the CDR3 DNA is TGTGCCACAACCGATGCAGGGGCGAAGAATGAAAAA. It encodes CATTDAGAKNEK. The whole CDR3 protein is CATTDAGAKNEKLFF.

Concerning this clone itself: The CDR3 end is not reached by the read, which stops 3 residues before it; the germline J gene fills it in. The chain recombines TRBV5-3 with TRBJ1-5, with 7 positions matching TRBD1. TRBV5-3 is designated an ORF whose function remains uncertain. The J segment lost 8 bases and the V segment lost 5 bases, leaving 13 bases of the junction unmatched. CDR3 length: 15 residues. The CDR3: CARRPSGQLLEPQHF. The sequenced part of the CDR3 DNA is TGTGCCAGAAGGCCGTCGGGACAGCTCCTGGAGCCC.

CDR3: CASSSGTGGGYEQYF. The sequenced part of the CDR3 DNA is TGTGCCAGTAGCTCCGGGACAGGGGGAGGCTACGAG. The chain couples TRBV19 to TRBJ2-7, with 11 positions matching TRBD1. The read is 3 residues too short to cover the CDR3 end, so that end is filled in from the germline J gene. Germline V gene sequence: CDR1 LNHDA, CDR2 SQIVND (reference sequence). Unmatched junction bases numbered 7, after V lost 6 bases and J lost 3 bases. The CDR3 has 15 residues. The full variable domain, rest sourced from reference TRBV19 and TRBJ2-7, is DGGITQSPKYLFRKEGQNVTLSCEQNLNHDAMYWYRQDPGQGLRLIYYSQIVNDFQKGDIAEGYSVSREKKESFPLTVTSAQKNPTAFYLCASSSGTGGGYEQYFGPGTRLTVT.

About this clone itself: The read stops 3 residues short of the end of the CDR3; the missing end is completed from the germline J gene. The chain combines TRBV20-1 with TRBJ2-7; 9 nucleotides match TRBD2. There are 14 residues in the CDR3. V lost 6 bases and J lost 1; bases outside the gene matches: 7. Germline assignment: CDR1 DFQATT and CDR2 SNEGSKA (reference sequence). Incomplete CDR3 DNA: TGCAGTGCATTTAGCGGGGGCGTTTCCTACGAG. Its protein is CSAFSGGVSYE. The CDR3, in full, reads CSAFSGGVSYEQYF.

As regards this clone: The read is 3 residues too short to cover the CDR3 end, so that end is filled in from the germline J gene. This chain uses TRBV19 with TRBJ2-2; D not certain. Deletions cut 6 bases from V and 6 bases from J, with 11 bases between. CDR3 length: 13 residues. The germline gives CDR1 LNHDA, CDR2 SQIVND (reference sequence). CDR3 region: CASRNSDPGELFF. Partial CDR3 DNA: TGTGCCAGTAGGAATAGTGATCCCGGGGAG.

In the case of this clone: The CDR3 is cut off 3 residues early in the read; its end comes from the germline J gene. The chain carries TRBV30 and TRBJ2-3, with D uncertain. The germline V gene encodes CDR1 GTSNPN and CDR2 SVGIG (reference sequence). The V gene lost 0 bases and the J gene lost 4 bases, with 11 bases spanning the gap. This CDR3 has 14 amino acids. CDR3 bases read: TGTGCCTGGAGTGTAGTTGGCCAGTCAGATACG. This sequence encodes CAWSVVGQSDT. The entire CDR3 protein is CAWSVVGQSDTQYF.

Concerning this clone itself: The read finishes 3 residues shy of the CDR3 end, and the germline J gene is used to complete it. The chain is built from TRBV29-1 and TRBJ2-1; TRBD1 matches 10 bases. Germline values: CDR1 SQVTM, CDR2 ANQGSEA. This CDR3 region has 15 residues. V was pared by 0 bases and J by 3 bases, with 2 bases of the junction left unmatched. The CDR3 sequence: CSVEDGTGVYNEQFF. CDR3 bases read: TGCAGCGTTGAAGATGGGACAGGGGTCTACAATGAG.

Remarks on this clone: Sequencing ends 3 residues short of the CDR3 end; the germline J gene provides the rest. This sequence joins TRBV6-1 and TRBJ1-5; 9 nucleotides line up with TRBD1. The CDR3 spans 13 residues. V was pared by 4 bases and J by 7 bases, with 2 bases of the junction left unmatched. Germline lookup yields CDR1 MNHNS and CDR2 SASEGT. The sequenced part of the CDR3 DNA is TGTGCCAGCAGTGGGGACAGGGTACAGCCC. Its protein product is CASSGDRVQP. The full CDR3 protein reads CASSGDRVQPQHF.

The CDR3 loop reads CASSDSNLAGGKETQYF. The CDR3 DNA, read in part, is TGTGCCAGCAGTGATTCCAATCTAGCGGGGGGCAAAGAGACC. J is TRBJ2-5 and V is TRBV2; 11 nucleotides agree with TRBD2. The read finishes 3 residues shy of the CDR3 end, and the germline J gene is used to complete it. Germline trimming cut 3 bases from V and 3 bases from J; bases unmatched to any gene: 9. Germline CDR1 reads SNHLY; CDR2 reads FYNNEI. This CDR3 contains 17 residues.

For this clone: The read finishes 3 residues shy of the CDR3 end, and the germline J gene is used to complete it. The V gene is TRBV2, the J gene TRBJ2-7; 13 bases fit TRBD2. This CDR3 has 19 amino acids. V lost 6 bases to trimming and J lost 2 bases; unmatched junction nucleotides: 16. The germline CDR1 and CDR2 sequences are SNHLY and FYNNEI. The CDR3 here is CASRGGPQTSGGSTYEQYF. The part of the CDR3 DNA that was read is TGTGCCAGCAGGGGGGGCCCACAGACTAGCGGGGGGTCAACCTACGAG. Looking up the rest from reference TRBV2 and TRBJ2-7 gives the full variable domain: EPEVTQTPSHQVTQMGQEVILRCVPISNHLYFYWYRQILGQKVEFLVSFYNNEISEKSEIFDDQFSVERPDGSNFTLKIRSTKLEDSAMYFCASRGGPQTSGGSTYEQYFGPGTRLTVT.

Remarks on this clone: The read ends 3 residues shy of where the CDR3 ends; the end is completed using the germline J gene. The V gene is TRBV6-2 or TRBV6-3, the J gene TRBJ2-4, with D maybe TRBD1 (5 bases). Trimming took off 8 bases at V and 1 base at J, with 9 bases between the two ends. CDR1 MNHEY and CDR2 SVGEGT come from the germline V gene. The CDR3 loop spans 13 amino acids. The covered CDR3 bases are TGTGCCAGCTTAGGGGTGGCCAAAAACATT. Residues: CASLGVAKNI. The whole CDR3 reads CASLGVAKNIQYF.

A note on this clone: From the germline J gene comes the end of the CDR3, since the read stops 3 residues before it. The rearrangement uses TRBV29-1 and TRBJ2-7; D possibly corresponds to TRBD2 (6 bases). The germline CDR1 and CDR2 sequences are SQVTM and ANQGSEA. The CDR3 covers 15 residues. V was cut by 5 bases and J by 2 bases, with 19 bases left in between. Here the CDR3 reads CSVFGGALPPYEQYF. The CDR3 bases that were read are TGCAGCGTTTTCGGGGGAGCCCTACCCCCCTACGAG.

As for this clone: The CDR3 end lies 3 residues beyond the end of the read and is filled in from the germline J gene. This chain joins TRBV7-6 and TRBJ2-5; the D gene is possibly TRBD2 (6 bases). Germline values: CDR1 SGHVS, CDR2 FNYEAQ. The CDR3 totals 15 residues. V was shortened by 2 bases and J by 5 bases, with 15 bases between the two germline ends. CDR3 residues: CASSLSPLARETQYF. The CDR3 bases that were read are TGTGCCAGCAGCTTATCCCCGCTAGCGCGGGAGACC. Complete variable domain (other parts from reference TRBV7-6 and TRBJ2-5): GAGVSQSPRYKVTKRGQDVALRCDPISGHVSLYWYRQALGQGPEFLTYFNYEAQQDKSGLPNDRFSAERPEGSISTLTIQRTEQRDSAMYRCASSLSPLARETQYFGPGTRLLVL.

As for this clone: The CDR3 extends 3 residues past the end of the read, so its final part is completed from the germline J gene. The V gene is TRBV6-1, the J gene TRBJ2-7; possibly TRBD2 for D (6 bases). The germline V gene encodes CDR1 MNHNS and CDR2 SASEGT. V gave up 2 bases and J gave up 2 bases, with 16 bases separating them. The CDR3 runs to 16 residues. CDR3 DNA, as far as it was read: TGTGCCAGCAGTGAATTTGCGGGGACGGGAGCCTACGAG. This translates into CASSEFAGTGAYE. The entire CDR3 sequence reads CASSEFAGTGAYEQYF.

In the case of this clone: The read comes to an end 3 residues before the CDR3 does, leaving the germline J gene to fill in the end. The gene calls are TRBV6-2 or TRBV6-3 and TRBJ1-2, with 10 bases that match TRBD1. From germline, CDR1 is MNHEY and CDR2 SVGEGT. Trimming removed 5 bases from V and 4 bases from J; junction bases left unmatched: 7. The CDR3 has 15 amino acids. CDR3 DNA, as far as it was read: TGTGCCAGCAGTCTGGCCGGGACAGGGGTCTATGGC. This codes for CASSLAGTGVYG. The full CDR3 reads CASSLAGTGVYGYTF.

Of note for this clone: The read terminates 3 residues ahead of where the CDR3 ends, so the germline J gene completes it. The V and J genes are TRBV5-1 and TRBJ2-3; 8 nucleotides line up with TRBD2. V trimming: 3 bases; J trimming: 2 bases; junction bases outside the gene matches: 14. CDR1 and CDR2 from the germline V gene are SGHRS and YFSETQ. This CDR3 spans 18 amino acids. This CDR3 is CASSYPLAGHGATDTQYF. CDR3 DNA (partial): TGCGCCAGCAGCTACCCCCTAGCGGGCCACGGGGCCACAGATACG.

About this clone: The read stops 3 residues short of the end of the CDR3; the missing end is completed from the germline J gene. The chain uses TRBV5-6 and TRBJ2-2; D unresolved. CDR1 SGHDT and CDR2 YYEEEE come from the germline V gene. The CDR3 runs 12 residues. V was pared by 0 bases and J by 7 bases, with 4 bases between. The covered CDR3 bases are TGTGCCAGCAGCTTGGGTAGCGGGGAG. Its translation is CASSLGSGE. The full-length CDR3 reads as CASSLGSGELFF.

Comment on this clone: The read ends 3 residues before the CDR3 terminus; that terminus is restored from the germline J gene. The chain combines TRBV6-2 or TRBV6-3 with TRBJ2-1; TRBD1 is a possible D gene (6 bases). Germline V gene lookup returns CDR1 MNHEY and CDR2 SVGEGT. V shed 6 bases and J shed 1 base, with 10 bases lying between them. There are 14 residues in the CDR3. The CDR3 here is CASRRDTSYNEQFF. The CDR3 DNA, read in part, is TGTGCCAGCAGACGGGACACTTCCTACAATGAG.

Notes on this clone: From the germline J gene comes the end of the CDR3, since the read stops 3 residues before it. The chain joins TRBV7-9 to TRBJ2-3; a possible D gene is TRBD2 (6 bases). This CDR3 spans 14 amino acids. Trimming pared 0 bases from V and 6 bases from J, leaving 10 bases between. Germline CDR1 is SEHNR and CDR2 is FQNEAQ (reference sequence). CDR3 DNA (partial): TGTGCCAGCAGCTTAGCCCTCGGAGGGGATACG. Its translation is CASSLALGGDT. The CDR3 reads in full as CASSLALGGDTQYF.

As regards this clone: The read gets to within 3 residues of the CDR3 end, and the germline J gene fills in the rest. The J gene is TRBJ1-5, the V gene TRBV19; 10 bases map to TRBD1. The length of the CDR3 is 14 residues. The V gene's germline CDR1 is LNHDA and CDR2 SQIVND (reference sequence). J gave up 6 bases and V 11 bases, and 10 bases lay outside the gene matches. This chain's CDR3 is CAVGGTGAAQPQHF. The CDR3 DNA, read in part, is TGTGCCGTGGGAGGGACAGGGGCGGCTCAGCCC.

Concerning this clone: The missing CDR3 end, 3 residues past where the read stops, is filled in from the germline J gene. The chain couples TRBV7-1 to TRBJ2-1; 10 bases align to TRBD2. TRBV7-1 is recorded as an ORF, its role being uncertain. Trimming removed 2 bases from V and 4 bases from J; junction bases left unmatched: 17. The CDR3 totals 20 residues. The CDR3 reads CASSSPSSGSVIGDYNEQFF. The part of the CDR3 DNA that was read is TGTGCCAGCAGCTCACCTTCTAGCGGGAGCGTTATTGGCGATTACAATGAG.

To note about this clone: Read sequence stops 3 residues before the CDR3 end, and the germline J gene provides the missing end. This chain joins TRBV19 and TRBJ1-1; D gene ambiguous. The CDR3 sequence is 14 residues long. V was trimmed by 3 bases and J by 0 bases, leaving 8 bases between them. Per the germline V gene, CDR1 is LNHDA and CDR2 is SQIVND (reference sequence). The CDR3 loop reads CASSIVQVNTEAFF. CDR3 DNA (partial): TGTGCCAGTAGTATTGTCCAGGTGAACACTGAA.

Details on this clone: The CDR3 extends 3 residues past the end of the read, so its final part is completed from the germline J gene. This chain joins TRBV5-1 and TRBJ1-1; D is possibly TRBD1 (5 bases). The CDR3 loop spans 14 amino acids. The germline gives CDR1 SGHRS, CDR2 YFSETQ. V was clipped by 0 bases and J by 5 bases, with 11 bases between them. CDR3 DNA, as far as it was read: TGCGCCAGCAGCTTGGAACGGGGGGTGACTGAA. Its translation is CASSLERGVTE. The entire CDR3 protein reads CASSLERGVTEAFF.

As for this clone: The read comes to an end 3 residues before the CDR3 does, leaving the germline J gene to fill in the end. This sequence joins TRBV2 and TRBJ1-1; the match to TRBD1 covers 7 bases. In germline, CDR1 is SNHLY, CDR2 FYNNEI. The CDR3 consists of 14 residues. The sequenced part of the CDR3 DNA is TGTGCCAGCAGAGGGACAGTTGGCAACCTTAAA. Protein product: CASRGTVGNLK. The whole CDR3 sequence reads CASRGTVGNLKAFF. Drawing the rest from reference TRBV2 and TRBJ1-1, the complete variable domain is EPEVTQTPSHQVTQMGQEVILRCVPISNHLYFYWYRQILGQKVEFLVSFYNNEISEKSEIFDDQFSVERPDGSNFTLKIRSTKLEDSAMYFCASRGTVGNLKAFFGQGTRLTVV.

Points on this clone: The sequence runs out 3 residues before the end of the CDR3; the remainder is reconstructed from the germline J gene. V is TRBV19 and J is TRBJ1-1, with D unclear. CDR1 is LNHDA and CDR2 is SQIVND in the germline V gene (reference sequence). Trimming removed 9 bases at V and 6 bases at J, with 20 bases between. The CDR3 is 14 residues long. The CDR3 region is CASRSRLYPAEAFF. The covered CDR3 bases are TGTGCCAGCCGGTCCAGGCTTTACCCAGCTGAA.

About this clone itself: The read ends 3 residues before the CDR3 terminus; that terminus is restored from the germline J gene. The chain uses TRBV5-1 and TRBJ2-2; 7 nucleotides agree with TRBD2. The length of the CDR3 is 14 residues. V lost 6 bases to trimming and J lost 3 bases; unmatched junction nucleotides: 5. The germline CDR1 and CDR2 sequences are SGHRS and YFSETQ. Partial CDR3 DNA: TGCGCCAGCACCTACCGGGGGGACACCGGGGAG. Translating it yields CASTYRGDTGE. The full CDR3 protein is CASTYRGDTGELFF. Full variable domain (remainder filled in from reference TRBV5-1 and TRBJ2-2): KAGVTQTPRYLIKTRGQQVTLSCSPISGHRSVSWYQQTPGQGLQFLFEYFSETQRNKGNFPGRFSGRQFSNSRSEMNVSTLELGDSALYLCASTYRGDTGELFFGEGSRLTVL.

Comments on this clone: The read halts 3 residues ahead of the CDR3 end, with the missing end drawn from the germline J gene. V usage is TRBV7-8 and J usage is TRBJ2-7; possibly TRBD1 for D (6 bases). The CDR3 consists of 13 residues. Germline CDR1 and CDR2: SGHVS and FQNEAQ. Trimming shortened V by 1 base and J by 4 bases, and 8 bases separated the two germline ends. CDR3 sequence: CASSLGDIYEQYF. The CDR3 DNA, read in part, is TGTGCCAGCAGCTTAGGGGACATATACGAG.

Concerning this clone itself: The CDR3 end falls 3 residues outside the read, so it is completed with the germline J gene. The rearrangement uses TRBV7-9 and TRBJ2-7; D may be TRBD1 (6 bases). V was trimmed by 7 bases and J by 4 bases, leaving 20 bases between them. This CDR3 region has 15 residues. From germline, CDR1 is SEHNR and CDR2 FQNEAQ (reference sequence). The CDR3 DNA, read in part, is TGTGCCAGCACACCCTCCCGGGACAAGCCGTACGAG. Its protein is CASTPSRDKPYE. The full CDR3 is CASTPSRDKPYEQYF.